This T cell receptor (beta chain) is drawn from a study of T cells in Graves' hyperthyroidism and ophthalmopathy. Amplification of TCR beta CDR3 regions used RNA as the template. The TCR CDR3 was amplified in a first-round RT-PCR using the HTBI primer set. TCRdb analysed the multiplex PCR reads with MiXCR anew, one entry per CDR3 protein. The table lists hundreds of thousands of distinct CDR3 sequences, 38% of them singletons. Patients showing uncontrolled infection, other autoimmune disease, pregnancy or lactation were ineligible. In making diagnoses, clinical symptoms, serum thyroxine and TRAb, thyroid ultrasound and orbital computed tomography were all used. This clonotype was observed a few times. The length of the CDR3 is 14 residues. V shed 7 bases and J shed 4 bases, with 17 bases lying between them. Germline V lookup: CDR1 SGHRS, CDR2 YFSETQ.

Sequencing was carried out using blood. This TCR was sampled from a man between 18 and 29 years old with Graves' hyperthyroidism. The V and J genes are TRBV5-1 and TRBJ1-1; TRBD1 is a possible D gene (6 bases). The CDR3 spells CASSTQGSGTEAFF. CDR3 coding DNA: TGCGCCAGCTCAACGCAGGGGTCCGGCACTGAAGCTTTCTTT.